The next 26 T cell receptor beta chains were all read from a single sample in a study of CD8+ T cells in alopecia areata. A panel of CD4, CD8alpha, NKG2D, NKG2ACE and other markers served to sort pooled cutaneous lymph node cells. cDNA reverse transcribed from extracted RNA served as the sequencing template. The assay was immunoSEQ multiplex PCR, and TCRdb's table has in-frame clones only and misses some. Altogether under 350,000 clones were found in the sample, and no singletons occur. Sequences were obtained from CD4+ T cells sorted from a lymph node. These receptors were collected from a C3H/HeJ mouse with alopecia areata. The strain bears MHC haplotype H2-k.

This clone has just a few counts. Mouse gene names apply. Partial CDR3 DNA: TGTGCCAGCGGAAGACAGAATGCAAACTCC. Translation gives CASGRQNANS. From start to end, the CDR3 is CASGRQNANSDYTF. The J gene is TRBJ1-2, the V gene TRBV13-2, with a tentative D call TRBD1 (5 bases). The read ends 4 residues before the CDR3 terminus; that terminus is restored from the germline J gene. The length of the CDR3 is 14 residues. Germline CDR1 and CDR2: NNHNN and SYGAGS (reference sequence). Trimming shortened V by 5 bases and J by 0 bases, and 11 bases separated the two germline ends.

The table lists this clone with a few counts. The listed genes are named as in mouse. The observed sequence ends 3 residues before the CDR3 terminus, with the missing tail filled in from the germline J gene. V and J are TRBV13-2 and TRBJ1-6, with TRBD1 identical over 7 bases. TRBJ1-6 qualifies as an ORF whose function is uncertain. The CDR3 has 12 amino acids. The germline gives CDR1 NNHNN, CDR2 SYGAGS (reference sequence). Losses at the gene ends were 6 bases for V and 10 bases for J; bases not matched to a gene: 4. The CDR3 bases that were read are TGTGCCAGCGCCTCAGGGGGGTCGCCC. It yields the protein CASASGGSP. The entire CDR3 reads CASASGGSPLYF.

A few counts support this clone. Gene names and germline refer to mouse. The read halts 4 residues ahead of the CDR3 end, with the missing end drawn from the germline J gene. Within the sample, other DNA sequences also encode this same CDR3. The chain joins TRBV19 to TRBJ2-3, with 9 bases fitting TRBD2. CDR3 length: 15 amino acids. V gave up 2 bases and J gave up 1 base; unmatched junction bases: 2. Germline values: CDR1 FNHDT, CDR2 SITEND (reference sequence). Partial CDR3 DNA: TGTGCCAGCAGTATCGCTGGGGGGGGTGCAGAA. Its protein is CASSIAGGGAE. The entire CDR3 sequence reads CASSIAGGGAETLYF.

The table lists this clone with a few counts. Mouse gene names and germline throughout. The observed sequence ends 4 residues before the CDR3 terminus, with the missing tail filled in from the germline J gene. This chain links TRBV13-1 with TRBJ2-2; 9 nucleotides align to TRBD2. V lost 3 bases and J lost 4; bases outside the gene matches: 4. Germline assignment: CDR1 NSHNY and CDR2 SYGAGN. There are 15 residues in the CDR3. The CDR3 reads CASSATGGGTGQLYF. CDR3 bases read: TGTGCCAGCAGTGCGACTGGGGGAGGCACCGGG.

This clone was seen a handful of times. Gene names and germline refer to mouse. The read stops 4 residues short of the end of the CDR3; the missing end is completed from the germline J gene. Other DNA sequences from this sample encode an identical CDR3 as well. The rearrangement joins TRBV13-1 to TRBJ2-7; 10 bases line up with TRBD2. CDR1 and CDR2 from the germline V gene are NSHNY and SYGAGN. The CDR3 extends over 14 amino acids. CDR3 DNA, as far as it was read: TGTGCCAGCAGTGAACGGACTGGGGGTTAT. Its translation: CASSERTGGY. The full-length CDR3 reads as CASSERTGGYEQYF.

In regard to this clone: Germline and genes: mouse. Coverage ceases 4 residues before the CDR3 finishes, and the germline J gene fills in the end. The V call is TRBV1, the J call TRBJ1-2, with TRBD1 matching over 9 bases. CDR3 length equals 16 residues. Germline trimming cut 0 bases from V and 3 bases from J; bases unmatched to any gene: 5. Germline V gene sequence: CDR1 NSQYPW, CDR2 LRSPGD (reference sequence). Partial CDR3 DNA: TGCACCTGCAGTGCAGATCGGGACAGGGCACACTCC. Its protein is CTCSADRDRAHS. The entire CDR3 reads CTCSADRDRAHSDYTF.

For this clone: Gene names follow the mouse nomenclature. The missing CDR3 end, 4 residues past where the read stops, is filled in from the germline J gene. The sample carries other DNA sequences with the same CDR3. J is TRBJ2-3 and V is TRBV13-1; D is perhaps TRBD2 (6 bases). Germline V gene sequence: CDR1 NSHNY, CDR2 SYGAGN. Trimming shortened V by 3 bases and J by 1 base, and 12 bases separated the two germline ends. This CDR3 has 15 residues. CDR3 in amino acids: CASSAWGGGAETLYF. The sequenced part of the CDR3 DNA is TGTGCCAGCAGTGCCTGGGGAGGAGGTGCAGAA.

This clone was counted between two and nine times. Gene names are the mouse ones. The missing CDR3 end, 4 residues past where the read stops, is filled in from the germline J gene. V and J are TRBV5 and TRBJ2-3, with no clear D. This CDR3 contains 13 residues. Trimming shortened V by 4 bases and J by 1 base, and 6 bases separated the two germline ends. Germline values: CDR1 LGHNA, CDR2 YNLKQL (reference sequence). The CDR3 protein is CASSLRGAETLYF. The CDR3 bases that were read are TGTGCCAGCAGCCTCCGTGGTGCAGAA.

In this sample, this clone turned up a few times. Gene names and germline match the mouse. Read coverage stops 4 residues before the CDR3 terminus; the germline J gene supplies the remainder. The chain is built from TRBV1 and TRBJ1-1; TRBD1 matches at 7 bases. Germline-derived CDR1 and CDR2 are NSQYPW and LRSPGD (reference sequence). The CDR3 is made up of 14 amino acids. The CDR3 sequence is CTCSADRQGKEVFF. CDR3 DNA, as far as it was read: TGCACCTGCAGTGCAGACCGACAGGGAAAA. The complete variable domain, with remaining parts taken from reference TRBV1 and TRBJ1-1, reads VTLLEQNPRWRLVPRGQAVNLRCILKNSQYPWMSWYQQDLQKQLQWLFTLRSPGDKEVKSLPGADYLATRVTDTELRLQVANMSQGRTLYCTCSADRQGKEVFFGKGTRLTVV.

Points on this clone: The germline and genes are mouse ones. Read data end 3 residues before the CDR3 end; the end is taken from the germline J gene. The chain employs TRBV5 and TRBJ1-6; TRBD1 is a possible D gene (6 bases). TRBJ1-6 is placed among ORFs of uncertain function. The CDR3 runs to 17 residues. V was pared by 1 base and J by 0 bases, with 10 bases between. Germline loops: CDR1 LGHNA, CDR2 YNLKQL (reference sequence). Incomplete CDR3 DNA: TGTGCCAGCAGCCAAGGTCGGGACAATTCCTATAATTCGCCC. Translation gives CASSQGRDNSYNSP. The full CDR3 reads CASSQGRDNSYNSPLYF.

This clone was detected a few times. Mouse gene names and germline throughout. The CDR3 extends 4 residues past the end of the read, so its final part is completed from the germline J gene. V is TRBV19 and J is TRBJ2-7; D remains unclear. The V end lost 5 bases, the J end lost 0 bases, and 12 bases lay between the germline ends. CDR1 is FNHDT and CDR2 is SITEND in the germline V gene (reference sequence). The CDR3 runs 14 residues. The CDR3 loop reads CASSPSESSYEQYF. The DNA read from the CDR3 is TGTGCCAGCAGCCCCTCAGAAAGCTCCTAT.

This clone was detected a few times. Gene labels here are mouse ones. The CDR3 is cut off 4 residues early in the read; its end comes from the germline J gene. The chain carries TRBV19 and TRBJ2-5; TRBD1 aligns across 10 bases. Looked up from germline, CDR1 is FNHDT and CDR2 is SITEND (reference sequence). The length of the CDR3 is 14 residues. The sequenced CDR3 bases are TGTGCCAGCAGACCGGGACAGGGGAAGGAC. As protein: CASRPGQGKD. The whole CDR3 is CASRPGQGKDTQYF.

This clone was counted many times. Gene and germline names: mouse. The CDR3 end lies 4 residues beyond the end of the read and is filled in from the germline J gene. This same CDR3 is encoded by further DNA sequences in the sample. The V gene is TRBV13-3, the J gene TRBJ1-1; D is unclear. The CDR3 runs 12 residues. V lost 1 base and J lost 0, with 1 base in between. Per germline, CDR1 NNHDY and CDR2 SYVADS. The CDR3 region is CASSDQNTEVFF. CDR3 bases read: TGTGCCAGCAGTGATCAGAACACA.

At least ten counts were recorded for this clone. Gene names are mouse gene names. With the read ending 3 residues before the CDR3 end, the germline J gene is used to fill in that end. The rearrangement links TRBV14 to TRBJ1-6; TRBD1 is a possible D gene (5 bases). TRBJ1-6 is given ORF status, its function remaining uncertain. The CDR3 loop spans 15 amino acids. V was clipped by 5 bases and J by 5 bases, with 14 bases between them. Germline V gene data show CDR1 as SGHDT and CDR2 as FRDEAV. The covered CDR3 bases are TGTGCCAGCAGGCCCCACCAGGGAGATAATTCGCCC. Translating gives CASRPHQGDNSP. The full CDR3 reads CASRPHQGDNSPLYF.

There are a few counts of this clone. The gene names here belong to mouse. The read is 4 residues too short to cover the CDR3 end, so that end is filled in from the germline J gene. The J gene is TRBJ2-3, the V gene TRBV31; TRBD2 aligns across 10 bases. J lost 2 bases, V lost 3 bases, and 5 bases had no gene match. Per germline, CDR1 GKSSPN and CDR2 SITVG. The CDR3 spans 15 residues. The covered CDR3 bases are TGTGCCTGGAGCGAACTGGGGGGGGTTGCAGAA. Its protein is CAWSELGGVAE. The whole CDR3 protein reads CAWSELGGVAETLYF.

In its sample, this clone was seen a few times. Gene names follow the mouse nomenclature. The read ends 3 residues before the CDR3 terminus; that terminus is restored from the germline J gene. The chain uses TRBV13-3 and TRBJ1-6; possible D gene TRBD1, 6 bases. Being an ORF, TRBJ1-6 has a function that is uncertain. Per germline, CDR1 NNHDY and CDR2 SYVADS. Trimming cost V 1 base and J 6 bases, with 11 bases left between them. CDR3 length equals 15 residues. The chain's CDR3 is CASSDPGAGNSPLYF. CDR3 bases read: TGTGCCAGCAGTGATCCAGGGGCGGGTAATTCGCCC.

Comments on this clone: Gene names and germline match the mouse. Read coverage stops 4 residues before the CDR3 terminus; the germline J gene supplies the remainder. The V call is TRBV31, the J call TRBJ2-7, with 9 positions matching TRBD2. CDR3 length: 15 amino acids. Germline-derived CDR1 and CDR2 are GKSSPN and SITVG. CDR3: CAWRNRGLGGYEQYF. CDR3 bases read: TGTGCCTGGAGGAACAGGGGTCTGGGGGGGTAT.

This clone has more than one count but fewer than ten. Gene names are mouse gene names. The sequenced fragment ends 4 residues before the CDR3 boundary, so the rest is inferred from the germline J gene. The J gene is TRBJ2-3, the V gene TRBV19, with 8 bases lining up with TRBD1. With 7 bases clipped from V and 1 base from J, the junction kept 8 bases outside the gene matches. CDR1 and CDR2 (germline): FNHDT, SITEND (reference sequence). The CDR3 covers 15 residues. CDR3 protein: CASSQGAQGAETLYF. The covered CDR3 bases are TGTGCCAGCTCTCAGGGGGCGCAGGGTGCAGAA.

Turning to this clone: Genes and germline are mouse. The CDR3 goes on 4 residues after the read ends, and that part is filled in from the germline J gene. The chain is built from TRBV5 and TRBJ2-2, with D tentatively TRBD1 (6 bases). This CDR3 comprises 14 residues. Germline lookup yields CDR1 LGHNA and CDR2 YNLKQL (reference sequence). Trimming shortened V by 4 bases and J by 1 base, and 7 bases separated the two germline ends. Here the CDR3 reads CASSRGQNTGQLYF. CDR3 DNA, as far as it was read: TGTGCCAGCAGCCGGGGACAAAACACCGGG.

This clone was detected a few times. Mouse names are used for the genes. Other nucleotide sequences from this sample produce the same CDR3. The covered CDR3 bases are TGTGCCAGTGGGACTGGGGGGTAT. Translation: CASGTGGY. In full, the CDR3 reads CASGTGGYEQYF. The V and J genes are TRBV13-2 and TRBJ2-7, with 12 bases matching TRBD2. The read finishes 4 residues shy of the CDR3 end, and the germline J gene is used to complete it. There are 12 residues in the CDR3. Germline V gene sequence: CDR1 NNHNN, CDR2 SYGAGS (reference sequence).

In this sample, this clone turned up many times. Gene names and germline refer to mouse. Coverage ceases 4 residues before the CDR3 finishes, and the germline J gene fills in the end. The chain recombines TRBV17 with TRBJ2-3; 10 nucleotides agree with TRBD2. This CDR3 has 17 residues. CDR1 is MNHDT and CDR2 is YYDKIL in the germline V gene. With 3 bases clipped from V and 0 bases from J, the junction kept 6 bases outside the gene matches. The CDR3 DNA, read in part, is TGTGCTAGCAGTAGTCGGGACTGGGGCTCTAGTGCAGAA. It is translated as CASSSRDWGSSAE. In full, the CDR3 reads CASSSRDWGSSAETLYF.

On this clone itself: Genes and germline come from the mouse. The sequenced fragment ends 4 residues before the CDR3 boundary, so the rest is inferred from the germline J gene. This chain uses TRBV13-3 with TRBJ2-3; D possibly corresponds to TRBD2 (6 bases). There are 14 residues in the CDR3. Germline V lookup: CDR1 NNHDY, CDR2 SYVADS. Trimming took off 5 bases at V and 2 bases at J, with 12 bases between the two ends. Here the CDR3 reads CASSLPGLAETLYF. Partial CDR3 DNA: TGTGCCAGCAGCCTCCCGGGACTTGCAGAA.

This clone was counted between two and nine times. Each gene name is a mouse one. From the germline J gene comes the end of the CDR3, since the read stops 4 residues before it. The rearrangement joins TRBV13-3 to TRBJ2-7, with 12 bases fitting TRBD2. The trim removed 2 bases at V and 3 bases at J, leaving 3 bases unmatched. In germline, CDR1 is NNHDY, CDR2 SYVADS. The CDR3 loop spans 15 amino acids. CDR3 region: CASSDWTGGVYEQYF. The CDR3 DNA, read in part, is TGTGCCAGCAGTGACTGGACTGGGGGGGTCTAT.

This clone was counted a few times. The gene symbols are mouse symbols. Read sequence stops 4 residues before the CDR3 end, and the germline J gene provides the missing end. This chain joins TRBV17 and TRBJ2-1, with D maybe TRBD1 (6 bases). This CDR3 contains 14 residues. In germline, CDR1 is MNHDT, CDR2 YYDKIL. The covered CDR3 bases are TGTGCTAGCAGTAGAGTGGGGACATGGGCT. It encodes CASSRVGTWA. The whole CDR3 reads CASSRVGTWAEQFF.

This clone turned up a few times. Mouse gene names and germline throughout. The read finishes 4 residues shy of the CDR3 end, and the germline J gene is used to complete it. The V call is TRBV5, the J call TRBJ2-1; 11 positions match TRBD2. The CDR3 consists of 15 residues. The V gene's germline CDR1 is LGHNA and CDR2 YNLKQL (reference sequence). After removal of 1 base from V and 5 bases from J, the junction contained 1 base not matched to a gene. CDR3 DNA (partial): TGTGCCAGCAGCCAAGGACTGGGGGGGAATGCT. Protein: CASSQGLGGNA. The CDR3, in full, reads CASSQGLGGNAEQFF.

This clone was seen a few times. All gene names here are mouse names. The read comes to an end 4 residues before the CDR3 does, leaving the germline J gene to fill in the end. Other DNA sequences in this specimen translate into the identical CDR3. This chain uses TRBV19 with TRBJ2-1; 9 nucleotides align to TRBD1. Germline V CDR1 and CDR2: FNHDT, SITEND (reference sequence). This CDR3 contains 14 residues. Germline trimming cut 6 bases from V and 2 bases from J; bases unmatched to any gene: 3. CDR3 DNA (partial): TGTGCCAGCACCGACAGGGGGGACTATGCT. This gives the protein CASTDRGDYA. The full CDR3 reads CASTDRGDYAEQFF. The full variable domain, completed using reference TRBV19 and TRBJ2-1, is GGIITQTPKFLIGQEGQKLTLKCQQNFNHDTMYWYRQDSGKGLRLIYYSITENDLQKGDLSEGYDASREKKSSFSLTVTSAQKNEMAVFLCASTDRGDYAEQFFGPGTRLTVL.